This TCR beta chain was captured by sequencing in a study of OX40 agonist ivuxolimab in advanced cancers. This CDR3 contains 14 residues. Germline lookup yields CDR1 SQVTM and CDR2 ANQGSEA. Trimming took 7 bases from V and 5 from J; bases not matched to a gene: 11. Clones were sequenced by immunoSEQ multiplex PCR, and TCRdb holds only the in-frame ones, with some missing. Of roughly 68,000 clones in the sample, 80% to 90% were seen once. With regard to this clone: What it binds is unknown.

The study, taken as a whole, reports: CD4+ T cells averaged fewer expanded clones than CD8+ T cells.

This specimen consisted of CD4+ or CD8+ T cells sorted from blood, obtained in a trial of the OX40 agonist ivuxolimab. The V gene is TRBV29-1, the J gene TRBJ2-7, with 10 bases aligning to TRBD2. The clonotype comes from an adult with an advanced solid tumor such as melanoma, head and neck, liver or kidney cancer. CDR3 residues: CSAGRAGGPNEQYF. As DNA, the CDR3 is TGCAGCGCCGGACGAGCGGGAGGGCCCAACGAGCAGTACTTC.